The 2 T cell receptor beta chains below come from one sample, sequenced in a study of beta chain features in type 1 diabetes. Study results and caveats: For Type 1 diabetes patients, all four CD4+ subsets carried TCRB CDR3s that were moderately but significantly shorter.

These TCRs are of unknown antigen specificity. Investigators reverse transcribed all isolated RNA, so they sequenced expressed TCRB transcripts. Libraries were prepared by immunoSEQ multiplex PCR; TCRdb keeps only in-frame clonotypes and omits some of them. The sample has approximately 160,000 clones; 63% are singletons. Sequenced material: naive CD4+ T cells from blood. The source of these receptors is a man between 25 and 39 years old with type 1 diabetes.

CDR3 protein: CAWSVAPTNEKLFF. CDR3 sequence (DNA): TGTGCCTGGAGTGTAGCCCCAACTAATGAAAAACTGTTTTTT. The rearrangement links TRBV30 to TRBJ1-4; D is ambiguous. The CDR3 is 14 residues long. CDR1 and CDR2 (germline): GTSNPN, SVGIG (reference sequence). Deletions cut 0 bases from V and 0 bases from J, with 5 bases between.

The CDR3 DNA follows: TGTGCCAGCAGCTTAGATAGGCCATCCTACGAGCAGTACTTC. Translated: CASSLDRPSYEQYF. The V gene is TRBV11-2, the J gene TRBJ2-7; D is undetermined. V was shortened by 0 bases and J by 1 base, with 7 bases between the two germline ends. The germline gives CDR1 SGHAT, CDR2 FQNNGV. The CDR3 is 14 amino acids. The complete variable domain, with remaining parts taken from reference TRBV11-2 and TRBJ2-7, reads EAGVAQSPRYKIIEKRQSVAFWCNPISGHATLYWYQQILGQGPKLLIQFQNNGVVDDSQLPKDRFSAERLKGVDSTLKIQPAKLEDSAVYLCASSLDRPSYEQYFGPGTRLTVT.